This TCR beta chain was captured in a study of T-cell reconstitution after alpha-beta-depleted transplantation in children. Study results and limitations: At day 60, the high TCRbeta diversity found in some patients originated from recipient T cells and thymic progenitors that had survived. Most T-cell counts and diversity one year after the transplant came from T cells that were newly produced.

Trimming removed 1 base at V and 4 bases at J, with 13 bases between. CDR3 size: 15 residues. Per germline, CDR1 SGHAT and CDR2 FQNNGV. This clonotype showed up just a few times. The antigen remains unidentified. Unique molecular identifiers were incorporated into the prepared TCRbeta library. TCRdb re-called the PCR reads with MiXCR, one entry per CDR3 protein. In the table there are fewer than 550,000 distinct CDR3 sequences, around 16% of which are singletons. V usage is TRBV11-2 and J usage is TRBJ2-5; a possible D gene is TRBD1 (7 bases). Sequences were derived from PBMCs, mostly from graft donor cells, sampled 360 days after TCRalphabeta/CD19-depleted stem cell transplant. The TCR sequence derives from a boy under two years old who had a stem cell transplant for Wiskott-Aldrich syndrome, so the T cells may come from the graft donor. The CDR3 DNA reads TGTGCCAGCAGCTTAGGGTACCAGGGGGGAGAGACCCAGTACTTC. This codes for CASSLGYQGGETQYF.